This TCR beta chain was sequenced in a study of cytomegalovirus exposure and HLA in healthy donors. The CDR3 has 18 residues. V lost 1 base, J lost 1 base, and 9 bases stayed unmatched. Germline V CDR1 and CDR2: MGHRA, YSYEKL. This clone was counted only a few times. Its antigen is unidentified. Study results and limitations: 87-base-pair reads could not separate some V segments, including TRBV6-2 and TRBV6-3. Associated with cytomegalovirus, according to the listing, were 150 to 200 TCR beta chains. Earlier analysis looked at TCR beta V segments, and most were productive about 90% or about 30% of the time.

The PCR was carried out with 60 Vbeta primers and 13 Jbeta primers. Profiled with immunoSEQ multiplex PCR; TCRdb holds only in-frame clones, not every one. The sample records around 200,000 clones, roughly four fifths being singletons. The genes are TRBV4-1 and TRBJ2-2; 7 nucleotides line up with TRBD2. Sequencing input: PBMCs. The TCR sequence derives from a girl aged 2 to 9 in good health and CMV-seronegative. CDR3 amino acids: CASSQGVRGRKNTGELFF. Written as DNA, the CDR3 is TGCGCCAGCAGCCAAGGAGTGCGGGGGAGAAAGAACACCGGGGAGCTGTTTTTT.